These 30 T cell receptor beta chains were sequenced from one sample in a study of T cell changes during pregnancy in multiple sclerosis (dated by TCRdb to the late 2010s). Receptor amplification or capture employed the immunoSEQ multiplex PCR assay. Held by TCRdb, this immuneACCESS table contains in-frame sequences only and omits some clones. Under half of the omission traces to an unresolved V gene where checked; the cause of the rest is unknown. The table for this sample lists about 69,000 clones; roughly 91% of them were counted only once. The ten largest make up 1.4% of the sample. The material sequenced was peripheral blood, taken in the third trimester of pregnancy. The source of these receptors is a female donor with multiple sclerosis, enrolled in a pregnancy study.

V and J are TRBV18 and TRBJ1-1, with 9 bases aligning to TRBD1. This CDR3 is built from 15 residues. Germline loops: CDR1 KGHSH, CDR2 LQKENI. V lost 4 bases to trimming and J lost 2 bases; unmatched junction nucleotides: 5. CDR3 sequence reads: CASSQGQGVNTEAFF. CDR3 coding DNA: TGTGCCAGCTCACAGGGACAGGGTGTAAACACTGAAGCTTTCTTT.

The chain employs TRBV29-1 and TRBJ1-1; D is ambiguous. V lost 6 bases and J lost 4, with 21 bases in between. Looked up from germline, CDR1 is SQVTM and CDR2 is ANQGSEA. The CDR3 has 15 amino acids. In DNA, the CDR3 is TGCAGCGTCCGGGAGGTCGTGGGGTCGATCACTGAAGCTTTCTTT. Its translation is CSVREVVGSITEAFF. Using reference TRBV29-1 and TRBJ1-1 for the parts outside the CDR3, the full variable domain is SAVISQKPSRDICQRGTSLTIQCQVDSQVTMMFWYRQQPGQSLTLIATANQGSEATYESGFVIDKFPISRPNLTFSTLTVSNMSPEDSSIYLCSVREVVGSITEAFFGQGTRLTVV.

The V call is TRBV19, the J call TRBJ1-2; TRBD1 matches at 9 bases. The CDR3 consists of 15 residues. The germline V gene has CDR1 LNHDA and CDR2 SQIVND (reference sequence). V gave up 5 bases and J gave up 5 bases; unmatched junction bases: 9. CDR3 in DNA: TGTGCCAGTAGTGTAACAGGGGGCCCACCTTATGGCTACACCTTC. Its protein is CASSVTGGPPYGYTF.

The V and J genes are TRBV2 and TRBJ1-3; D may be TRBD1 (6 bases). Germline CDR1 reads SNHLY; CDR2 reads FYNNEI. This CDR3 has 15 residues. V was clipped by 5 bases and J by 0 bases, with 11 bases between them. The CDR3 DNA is TGTGCCAGCAGTCGGGACACCTACTCTGGAAACACCATATATTTT. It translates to CASSRDTYSGNTIYF.

The CDR3 sequence is CASSEGTGGTYGYTF. The CDR3 nucleotides read TGTGCCAGCAGTGAAGGGACAGGGGGAACCTATGGCTACACCTTC. This chain connects TRBV6-1 to TRBJ1-2; 10 bases line up with TRBD1. Looked up from germline, CDR1 is MNHNS and CDR2 is SASEGT. The ends lost 1 base at V and 4 bases at J; junction bases unmatched: 3. The CDR3 runs to 15 residues.

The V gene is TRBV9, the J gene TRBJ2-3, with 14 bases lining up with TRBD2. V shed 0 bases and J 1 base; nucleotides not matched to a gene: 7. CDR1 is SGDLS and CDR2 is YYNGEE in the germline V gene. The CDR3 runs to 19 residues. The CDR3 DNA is TGTGCCAGCAGCGTAGGGAGGACTAGCGGGGGGACCCGCACAGATACGCAGTATTTT. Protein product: CASSVGRTSGGTRTDTQYF.

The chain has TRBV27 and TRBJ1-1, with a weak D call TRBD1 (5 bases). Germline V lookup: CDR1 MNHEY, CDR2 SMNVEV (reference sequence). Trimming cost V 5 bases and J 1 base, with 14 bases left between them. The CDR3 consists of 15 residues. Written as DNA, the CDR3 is TGTGCCAGCAGTCGGGGAGGGAGGGGGAACACTGAAGCTTTCTTT. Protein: CASSRGGRGNTEAFF.

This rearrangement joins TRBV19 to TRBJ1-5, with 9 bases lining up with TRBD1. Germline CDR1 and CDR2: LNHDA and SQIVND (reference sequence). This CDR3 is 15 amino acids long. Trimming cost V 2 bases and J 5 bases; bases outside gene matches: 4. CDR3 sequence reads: CASSIPTGGHQPQHF. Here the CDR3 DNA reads TGTGCCAGTAGTATACCGACAGGGGGACATCAGCCCCAGCATTTT.

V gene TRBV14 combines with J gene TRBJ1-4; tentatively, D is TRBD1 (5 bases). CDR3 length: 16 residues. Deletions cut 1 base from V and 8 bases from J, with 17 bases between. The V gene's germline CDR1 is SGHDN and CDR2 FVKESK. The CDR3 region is CASSQVGTPRWEKLFF. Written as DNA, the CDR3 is TGTGCCAGCAGCCAAGTTGGGACTCCAAGGTGGGAAAAACTGTTTTTT.

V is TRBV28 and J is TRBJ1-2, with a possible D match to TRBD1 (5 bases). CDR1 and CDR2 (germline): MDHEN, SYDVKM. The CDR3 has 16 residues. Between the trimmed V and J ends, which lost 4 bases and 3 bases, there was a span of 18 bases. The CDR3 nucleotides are TGTGCCAGCAGTTCGTCGGGAGCCTTGGGGGACTATGGCTACACCTTC. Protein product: CASSSSGALGDYGYTF.

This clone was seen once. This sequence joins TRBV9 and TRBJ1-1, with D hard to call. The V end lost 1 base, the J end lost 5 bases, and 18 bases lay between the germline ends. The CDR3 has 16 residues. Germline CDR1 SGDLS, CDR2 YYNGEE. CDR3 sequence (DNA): TGTGCCAGCAGCGTAAGATGGGAGGCTGGTGGGACTGAAGCTTTCTTT. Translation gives CASSVRWEAGGTEAFF.

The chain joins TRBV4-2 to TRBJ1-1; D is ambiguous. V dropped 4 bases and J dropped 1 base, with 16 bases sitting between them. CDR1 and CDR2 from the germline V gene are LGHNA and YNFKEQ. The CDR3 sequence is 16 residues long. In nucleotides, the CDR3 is TGTGCCAGCAGCCCCAGACTGCTTCAAGGGAACACTGAAGCTTTCTTT. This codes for CASSPRLLQGNTEAFF.

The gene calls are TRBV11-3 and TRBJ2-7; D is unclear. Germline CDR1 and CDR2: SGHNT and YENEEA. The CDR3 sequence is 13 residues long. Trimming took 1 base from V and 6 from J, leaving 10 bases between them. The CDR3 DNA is TGTGCCAGCAGCTTAGTCCCTTATAGCGAGCAGTACTTC. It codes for CASSLVPYSEQYF.

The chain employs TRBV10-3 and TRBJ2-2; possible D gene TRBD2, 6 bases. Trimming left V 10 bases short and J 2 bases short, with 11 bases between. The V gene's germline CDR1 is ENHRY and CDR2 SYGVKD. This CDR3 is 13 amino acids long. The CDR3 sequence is CASRDFNTGELFF. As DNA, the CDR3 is TGTGCCAGTCGGGACTTTAACACCGGGGAGCTGTTTTTT.

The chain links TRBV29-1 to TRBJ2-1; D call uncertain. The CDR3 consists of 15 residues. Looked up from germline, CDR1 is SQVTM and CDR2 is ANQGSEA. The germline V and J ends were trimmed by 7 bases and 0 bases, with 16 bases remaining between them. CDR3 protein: CSGAADWSSYNEQFF. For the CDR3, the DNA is TGCAGCGGAGCTGCTGACTGGAGCTCCTACAATGAGCAGTTCTTC.

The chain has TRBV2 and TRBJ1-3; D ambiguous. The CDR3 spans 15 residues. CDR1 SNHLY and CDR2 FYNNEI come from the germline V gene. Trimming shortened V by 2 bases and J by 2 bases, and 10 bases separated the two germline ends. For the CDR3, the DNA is TGTGCCAGCAGTGAATCTACAGCAACTGGAAACACCATATATTTT. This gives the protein CASSESTATGNTIYF.

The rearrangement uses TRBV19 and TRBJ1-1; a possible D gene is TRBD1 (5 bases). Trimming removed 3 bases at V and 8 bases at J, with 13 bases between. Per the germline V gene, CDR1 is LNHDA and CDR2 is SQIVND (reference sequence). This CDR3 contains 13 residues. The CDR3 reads CASSIRQGSEAFF. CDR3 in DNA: TGTGCCAGTAGTATCCGGCAGGGATCAGAAGCTTTCTTT.

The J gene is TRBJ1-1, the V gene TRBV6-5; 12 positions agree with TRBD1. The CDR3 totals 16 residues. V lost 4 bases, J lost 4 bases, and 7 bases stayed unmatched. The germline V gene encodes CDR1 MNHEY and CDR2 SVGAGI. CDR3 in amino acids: CASSLGTGGASTEAFF. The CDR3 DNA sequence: TGTGCCAGCAGTTTGGGGACAGGGGGCGCGTCCACTGAAGCTTTCTTT.

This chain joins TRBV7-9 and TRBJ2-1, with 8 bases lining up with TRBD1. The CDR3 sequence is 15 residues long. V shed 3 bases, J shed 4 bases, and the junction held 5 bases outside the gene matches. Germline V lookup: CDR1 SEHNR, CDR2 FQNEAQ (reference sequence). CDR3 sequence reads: CASSLDRVIYNEQFF. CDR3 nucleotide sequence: TGTGCCAGCAGCTTGGACAGGGTGATATACAATGAGCAGTTCTTC. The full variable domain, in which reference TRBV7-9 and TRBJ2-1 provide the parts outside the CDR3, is DTGVSQNPRHKITKRGQNVTFRCDPISEHNRLYWYRQTLGQGPEFLTYFQNEAQLEKSRLLSDRFSAERPKGSFSTLEIQRTEQGDSAMYLCASSLDRVIYNEQFFGPGTRLTVL.

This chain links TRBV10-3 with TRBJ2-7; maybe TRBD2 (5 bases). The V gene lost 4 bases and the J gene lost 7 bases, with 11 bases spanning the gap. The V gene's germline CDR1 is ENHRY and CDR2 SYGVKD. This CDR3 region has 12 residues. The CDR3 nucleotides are TGTGCCATCAGTGTGAACCCGGGGGAGCAGTACTTC. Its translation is CAISVNPGEQYF.

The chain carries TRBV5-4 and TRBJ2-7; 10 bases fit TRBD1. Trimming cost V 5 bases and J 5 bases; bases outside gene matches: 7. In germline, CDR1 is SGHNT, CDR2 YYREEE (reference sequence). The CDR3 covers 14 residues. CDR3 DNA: TGTGCCAGCAGGGCCGGGACAGGGGCGAACGAGCAGTACTTC. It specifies CASRAGTGANEQYF.

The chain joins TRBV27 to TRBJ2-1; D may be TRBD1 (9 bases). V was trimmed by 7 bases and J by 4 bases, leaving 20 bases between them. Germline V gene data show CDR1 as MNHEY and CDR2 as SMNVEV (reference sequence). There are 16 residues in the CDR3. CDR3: CASTLGRDRAYNEQFF. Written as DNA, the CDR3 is TGTGCCAGCACCCTCGGGAGGGACAGGGCTTACAATGAGCAGTTCTTC.

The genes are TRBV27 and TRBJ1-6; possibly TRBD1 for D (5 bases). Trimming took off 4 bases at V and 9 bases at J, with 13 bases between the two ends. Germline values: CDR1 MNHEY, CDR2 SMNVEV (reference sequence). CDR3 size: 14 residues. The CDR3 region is CASSSHRSLSPLHF. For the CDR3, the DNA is TGTGCCAGCAGTTCCCACAGGAGTCTTTCACCCCTCCACTTT.

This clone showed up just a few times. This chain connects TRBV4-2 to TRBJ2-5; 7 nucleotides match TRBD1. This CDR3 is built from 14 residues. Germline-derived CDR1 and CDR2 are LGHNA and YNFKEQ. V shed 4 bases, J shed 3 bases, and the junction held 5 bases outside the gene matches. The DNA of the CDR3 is TGTGCCAGCAGCCGTACAGGGGTCGAAGAGACCCAGTACTTC. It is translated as CASSRTGVEETQYF.

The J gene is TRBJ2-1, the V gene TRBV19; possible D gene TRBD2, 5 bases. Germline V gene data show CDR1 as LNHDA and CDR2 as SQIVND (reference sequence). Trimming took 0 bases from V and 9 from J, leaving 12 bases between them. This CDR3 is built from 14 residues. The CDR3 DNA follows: TGTGCCAGTAGTATAGATCTAGAGGGTGGTGAGCAGTTCTTC. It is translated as CASSIDLEGGEQFF.

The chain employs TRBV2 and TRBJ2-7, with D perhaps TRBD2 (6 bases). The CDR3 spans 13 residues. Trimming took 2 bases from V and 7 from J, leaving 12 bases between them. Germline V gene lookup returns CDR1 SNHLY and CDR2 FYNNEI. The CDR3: CASSEYRGSEQYF. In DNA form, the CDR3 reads TGTGCCAGCAGTGAATATCGGGGGAGTGAGCAGTACTTC.

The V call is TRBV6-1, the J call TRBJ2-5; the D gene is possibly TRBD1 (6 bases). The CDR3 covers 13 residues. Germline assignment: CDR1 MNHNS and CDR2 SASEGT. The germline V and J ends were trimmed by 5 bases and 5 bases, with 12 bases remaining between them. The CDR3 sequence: CASSNDRTETQYF. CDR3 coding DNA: TGTGCCAGCAGTAATGACAGGACCGAGACCCAGTACTTC.

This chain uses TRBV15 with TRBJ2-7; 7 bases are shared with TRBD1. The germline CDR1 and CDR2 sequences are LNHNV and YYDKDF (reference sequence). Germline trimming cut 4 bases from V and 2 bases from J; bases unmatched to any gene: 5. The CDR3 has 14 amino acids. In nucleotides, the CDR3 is TGTGCCACCAGCACCCTGGGACAGACCTACGAGCAGTACTTC. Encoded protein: CATSTLGQTYEQYF.

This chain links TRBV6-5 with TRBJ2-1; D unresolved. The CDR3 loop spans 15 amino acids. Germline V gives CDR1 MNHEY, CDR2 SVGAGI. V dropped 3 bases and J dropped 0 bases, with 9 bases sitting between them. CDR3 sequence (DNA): TGTGCCAGCAGTTATGGTTCCAGCTCCTACAATGAGCAGTTCTTC. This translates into CASSYGSSSYNEQFF.

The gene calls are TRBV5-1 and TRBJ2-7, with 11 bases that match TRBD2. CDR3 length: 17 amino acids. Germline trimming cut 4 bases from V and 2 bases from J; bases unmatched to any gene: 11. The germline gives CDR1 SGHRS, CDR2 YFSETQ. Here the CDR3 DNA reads TGCGCCAGCAGCAGGGCCCCTAGCGGGGGGACCGCCTACGAGCAGTACTTC. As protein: CASSRAPSGGTAYEQYF.